What follows are 22 T cell receptor beta chains derived from one specimen sequenced in a study of cytomegalovirus exposure and HLA in healthy donors. PCR amplification relied on 60 Vbeta primers (plus 13 Jbeta primers). Sequencing was performed with immunoSEQ multiplex PCR; in TCRdb, only in-frame clones are kept and a portion is missing. The sample holds 150,000 to 200,000 clones, 70% to 80% seen once. Sequencing was done on a sample of PBMCs. The receptors come from a woman between 45 and 60 years old in good health and CMV-seronegative.

This clone was seen a few times. The chain employs TRBV7-3 and TRBJ2-2, with 7 bases aligning to TRBD1. This CDR3 has 15 residues. Germline V gene lookup returns CDR1 SGHTA and CDR2 FQGTGA. V lost 3 bases to trimming and J lost 0 bases; unmatched junction nucleotides: 1. The CDR3 DNA follows: TGTGCCAGCAGCTTGGGACAGACGAACACCGGGGAGCTGTTTTTT. Residues: CASSLGQTNTGELFF.

CDR3 in amino acids: CASSADSGQPQHF. In DNA, the CDR3 is TGTGCCAGCAGCGCCGACAGCGGGCAGCCCCAGCATTTT. The V gene is TRBV5-4, the J gene TRBJ1-5, with D possibly TRBD1 on 5 matching bases. CDR3 length: 13 amino acids. Germline loops: CDR1 SGHNT, CDR2 YYREEE (reference sequence). Trimming stripped 4 bases from V and 7 bases from J, with 12 bases between.

The V gene is TRBV7-9, the J gene TRBJ2-5; 10 bases agree with TRBD2. V lost 4 bases, J lost 2 bases, and 10 bases stayed unmatched. The CDR3 covers 17 residues. The germline CDR1 and CDR2 sequences are SEHNR and FQNEAQ (reference sequence). The CDR3, as DNA: TGTGCCAGCAGCTCGCCCCCCCCGACTAGCGGGCAAGAGACCCAGTACTTC. Residues: CASSSPPPTSGQETQYF. The variable domain in full, completed from reference TRBV7-9 and TRBJ2-5, reads DTGVSQNPRHKITKRGQNVTFRCDPISEHNRLYWYRQTLGQGPEFLTYFQNEAQLEKSRLLSDRFSAERPKGSFSTLEIQRTEQGDSAMYLCASSSPPPTSGQETQYFGPGTRLLVL.

V usage is TRBV5-6 and J usage is TRBJ2-2, with 11 bases that match TRBD1. The CDR3 totals 16 residues. CDR1 SGHDT and CDR2 YYEEEE come from the germline V gene. V shed 4 bases and J 4 bases; nucleotides not matched to a gene: 6. CDR3 nucleotides: TGTGCCAGCAGCCCCCGGGACAGGGGGTTCACCGGGGAGCTGTTTTTT. Protein: CASSPRDRGFTGELFF. Based on the CDR3 plus reference TRBV5-6 and TRBJ2-2, the full variable domain is DAGVTQSPTHLIKTRGQQVTLRCSPKSGHDTVSWYQQALGQGPQFIFQYYEEEERQRGNFPDRFSGHQFPNYSSELNVNALLLGDSALYLCASSPRDRGFTGELFFGEGSRLTVL.

Comment on this clone: Its ends do not fully match the called genes, so a read error is possible. The CDR3 sequence: CASSLGKNSGNQPQHF. The CDR3 DNA reads as TGTGCCAGCAGCTTAGGCAAGAACAGCGGCAATCAGCCTCAGCATTTT. The chain couples TRBV7-2 to TRBJ1-5; D ambiguous. The CDR3 is made up of 16 amino acids. Germline V gene sequence: CDR1 SGHTA, CDR2 FQGNSA.

The chain couples TRBV6-6 to TRBJ2-7; 8 nucleotides line up with TRBD1. The V and J ends lost 7 bases and 5 bases, in that order; junction bases with no gene match: 16. The germline V gene encodes CDR1 MNHNY and CDR2 SVGAGI (reference sequence). CDR3 size: 16 residues. CDR3 nucleotide sequence: TGTGCCAGCACCTCCACCGGGACAGGCCTTCAGCACGAGCAGTACTTC. The encoded protein is CASTSTGTGLQHEQYF.

The chain combines TRBV6-1 with TRBJ2-5; 10 positions agree with TRBD2. This CDR3 has 17 residues. Germline V gives CDR1 MNHNS, CDR2 SASEGT. Trimming cost V 1 base and J 1 base; bases outside gene matches: 6. CDR3: CASSEGLAGVIQETQYF. CDR3 sequence (DNA): TGTGCCAGCAGTGAAGGGCTAGCGGGGGTGATCCAAGAGACCCAGTACTTC.

The chain joins TRBV2 to TRBJ2-3; D perhaps matches TRBD1 (6 bases). CDR1 SNHLY and CDR2 FYNNEI come from the germline V gene. V lost 8 bases to trimming and J lost 9 bases, with 9 bases between them. This CDR3 comprises 10 residues. CDR3 bases: TGTGCCAGCCAGGGGAAGACGCAGTATTTT. It is translated as CASQGKTQYF.

The rearrangement uses TRBV7-9 and TRBJ2-5; TRBD1 agrees at 7 bases. The V and J ends lost 5 bases and 5 bases, in that order; junction bases with no gene match: 11. This CDR3 comprises 15 residues. Per the germline V gene, CDR1 is SEHNR and CDR2 is FQNEAQ (reference sequence). CDR3 protein: CASSPTGTSRETQYF. CDR3 in DNA: TGTGCCAGCAGCCCGACAGGGACATCCCGGGAGACCCAGTACTTC.

This CDR3 reads CASSSPGGRNNEQFF. The CDR3 nucleotides read TGTGCCAGCAGCTCCCCGGGCGGGCGGAACAATGAGCAGTTCTTC. V gene TRBV7-2 combines with J gene TRBJ2-1; TRBD2 is a possible D gene (5 bases). This CDR3 is 15 amino acids long. V lost 4 bases to trimming and J lost 5 bases, with 15 bases between them. CDR1 is SGHTA and CDR2 is FQGNSA in the germline V gene.

This clone was observed a single time. Its ends do not fully match the called genes, so a read error is possible. The gene calls are TRBV7-9 and TRBJ1-2; D uncertain. Germline V CDR1 and CDR2: SEHNR, FQNEAQ (reference sequence). This CDR3 is built from 13 residues. CDR3 region: CSSSPQKRYGYTF. The CDR3 DNA reads TGTTCCAGCAGCCCGCAGAAGAGGTATGGCTACACCTTC.

This clone is medium-sized by share. The rearrangement links TRBV19 to TRBJ1-4, with D tentatively TRBD1 (6 bases). Germline CDR1 is LNHDA and CDR2 is SQIVND (reference sequence). V was clipped by 5 bases and J by 4 bases, with 17 bases between them. There are 16 residues in the CDR3. The CDR3 nucleotides are TGTGCCAGTAGTTTGCGGGGGACACACCGTAATGAAAAACTGTTTTTT. This sequence encodes CASSLRGTHRNEKLFF.

The chain joins TRBV7-2 to TRBJ2-4; D is perhaps TRBD2 (5 bases). CDR3 length: 14 amino acids. Germline CDR1 is SGHTA and CDR2 is FQGNSA. The V and J ends lost 2 bases and 2 bases respectively, with 7 bases between them. CDR3 coding DNA: TGTGCCAGCAGCTTATCGGGGACCAAAAACATTCAGTACTTC. Protein sequence: CASSLSGTKNIQYF. Full variable domain (outside the CDR3, taken from reference TRBV7-2 and TRBJ2-4): GAGVSQSPSNKVTEKGKDVELRCDPISGHTALYWYRQSLGQGLEFLIYFQGNSAPDKSGLPSDRFSAERTGGSVSTLTIQRTQQEDSAVYLCASSLSGTKNIQYFGAGTRLSVL.

The chain is built from TRBV5-8 and TRBJ1-1, with unresolved D. This CDR3 region has 13 residues. Germline V gene data show CDR1 as SGHTS and CDR2 as YDEGEE. V dropped 10 bases and J dropped 4 bases, with 17 bases sitting between them. The CDR3 protein is CAPRRKGGTEAFF. CDR3 in DNA: TGTGCCCCGCGGCGAAAGGGAGGCACTGAAGCTTTCTTT.

This clone showed up just once. The chain couples TRBV7-2 to TRBJ1-2; D gene ambiguous. V lost 0 bases, J lost 6 bases, and 11 bases lay in between. CDR1 SGHTA and CDR2 FQGNSA come from the germline V gene. This CDR3 has 14 residues. The CDR3 loop reads CASSLAFGVNGYTF. In DNA, the CDR3 is TGTGCCAGCAGCTTAGCTTTCGGGGTTAATGGCTACACCTTC.

The V call is TRBV7-9, the J call TRBJ1-6, with 10 bases fitting TRBD1. Germline V gene data show CDR1 as SEHNR and CDR2 as FQNEAQ (reference sequence). The J segment lost 6 bases and the V segment lost 1 base, leaving 3 bases of the junction unmatched. The CDR3 contains 16 residues. The CDR3, as DNA: TGTGCCAGCAGCTTAGGCCGGACAGGGGGTAATTCACCCCTCCACTTT. Translated: CASSLGRTGGNSPLHF.

The chain uses TRBV18 and TRBJ1-2, with 10 positions matching TRBD1. Germline CDR1 reads KGHSH; CDR2 reads LQKENI. The CDR3 contains 15 residues. The J segment lost 4 bases and the V segment lost 3 bases, leaving 5 bases of the junction unmatched. The CDR3 loop is CASSPRTGGAYGYTF. CDR3 bases: TGTGCCAGCTCACCGAGGACAGGGGGGGCCTATGGCTACACCTTC.

The chain joins TRBV7-9 to TRBJ2-5, with 12 bases matching TRBD2. This CDR3 is built from 17 residues. In germline, CDR1 is SEHNR, CDR2 FQNEAQ (reference sequence). V trimming: 0 bases; J trimming: 5 bases; junction bases outside the gene matches: 7. CDR3 loop: CASSLASSGRAWETQYF. The CDR3 DNA reads as TGTGCCAGCAGCTTAGCATCTAGCGGGAGGGCTTGGGAGACCCAGTACTTC.

The chain carries TRBV18 and TRBJ2-3, with 8 positions matching TRBD1. The V and J ends lost 6 bases and 2 bases, in that order; junction bases with no gene match: 10. Germline CDR1 reads KGHSH; CDR2 reads LQKENI. The CDR3 totals 16 residues. Here the CDR3 reads CASSIQGVPATDTQYF. CDR3 in DNA: TGTGCCAGCTCGATACAGGGGGTGCCTGCCACAGATACGCAGTATTTT. The full variable domain, in which reference TRBV18 and TRBJ2-3 provide the parts outside the CDR3, is NAGVMQNPRHLVRRRGQEARLRCSPMKGHSHVYWYRQLPEEGLKFMVYLQKENIIDESGMPKERFSAEFPKEGPSILRIQQVVRGDSAAYFCASSIQGVPATDTQYFGPGTRLTVL.

The chain uses TRBV19 and TRBJ1-6; D is perhaps TRBD1 (5 bases). V was trimmed by 9 bases and J by 12 bases, leaving 12 bases between them. Germline V gene lookup returns CDR1 LNHDA and CDR2 SQIVND (reference sequence). This CDR3 region has 11 residues. The CDR3 reads CASTGGGPLHF. CDR3 sequence (DNA): TGTGCCAGCACGGGGGGTGGACCCCTCCACTTT.

V is TRBV19 and J is TRBJ2-6; D ambiguous. Germline loops: CDR1 LNHDA, CDR2 SQIVND (reference sequence). Trimming stripped 3 bases from V and 0 bases from J, with 6 bases between. CDR3 length: 15 amino acids. The CDR3 is CASSMASSGANVLTF. In DNA, the CDR3 is TGTGCCAGTAGTATGGCCAGCTCTGGGGCCAACGTCCTGACTTTC.

V and J are TRBV6-1 and TRBJ2-7; the match to TRBD2 covers 9 bases. The J call may be mistaken, given a closer DNA end match to TRBJ2-1. The CDR3 is 15 residues long. Germline CDR1 and CDR2: MNHNS and SASEGT. CDR3 amino acids: CASSVGGRADNEQFF. Here the CDR3 DNA reads TGTGCCAGCAGTGTTGGCGGGAGGGCCGACAATGAGCAGTTCTTC.